This TCR beta chain was recorded in a study of cytomegalovirus exposure and HLA in healthy donors. As for this clone: Its specificity is unknown.

General observations from the study: The only immune exposure information that was available was CMV serostatus. The study labeled 150 to 200 TCR beta chains cytomegalovirus-associated.

PCR primers comprised 60 Vbeta and 13 Jbeta primers. Produced via immunoSEQ multiplex PCR; TCRdb's table is partial and in-frame only. The sample has roughly 81,000 clones; 79% are singletons. Germline CDR1 WNHNN, CDR2 SYGVQD (reference sequence). V lost 0 bases to trimming and J lost 6 bases; unmatched junction nucleotides: 5. The CDR3 spans 15 residues. Sequenced sample: PBMCs. This TCR was sampled from a young man in good health and CMV-seronegative. The chain links TRBV10-1 to TRBJ2-7; 10 nucleotides agree with TRBD2. The CDR3 sequence is CASSESLAGDSEQYF. The DNA for the CDR3 is TGCGCCAGCAGTGAGTCCCTAGCGGGAGATAGCGAGCAGTACTTC.